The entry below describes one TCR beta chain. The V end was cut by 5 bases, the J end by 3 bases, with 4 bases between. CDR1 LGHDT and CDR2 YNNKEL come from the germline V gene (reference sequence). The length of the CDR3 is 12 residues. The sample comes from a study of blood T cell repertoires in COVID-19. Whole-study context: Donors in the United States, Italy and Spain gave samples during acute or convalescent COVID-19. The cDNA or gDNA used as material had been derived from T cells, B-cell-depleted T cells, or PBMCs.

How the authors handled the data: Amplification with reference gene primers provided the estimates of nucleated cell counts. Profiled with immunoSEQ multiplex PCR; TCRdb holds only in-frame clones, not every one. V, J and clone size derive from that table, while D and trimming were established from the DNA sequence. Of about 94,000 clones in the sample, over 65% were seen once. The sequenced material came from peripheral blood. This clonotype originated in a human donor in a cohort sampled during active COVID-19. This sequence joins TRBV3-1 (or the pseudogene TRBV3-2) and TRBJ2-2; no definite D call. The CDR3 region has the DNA TGTGCCAGCAGCGGAGACACCGGGGAGCTGTTTTTT. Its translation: CASSGDTGELFF.